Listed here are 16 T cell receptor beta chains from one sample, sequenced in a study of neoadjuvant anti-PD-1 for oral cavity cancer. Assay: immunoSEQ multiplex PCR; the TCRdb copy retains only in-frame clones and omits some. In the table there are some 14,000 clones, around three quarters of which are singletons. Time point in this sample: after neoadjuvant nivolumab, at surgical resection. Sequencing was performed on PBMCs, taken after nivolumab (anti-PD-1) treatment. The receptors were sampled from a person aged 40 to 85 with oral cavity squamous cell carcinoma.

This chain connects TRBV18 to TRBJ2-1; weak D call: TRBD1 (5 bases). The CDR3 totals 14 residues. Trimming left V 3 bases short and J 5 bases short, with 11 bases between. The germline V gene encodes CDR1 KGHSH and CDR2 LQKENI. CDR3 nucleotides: TGTGCCAGCTCACCGGTAGGGGATAACAATGAGCAGTTCTTC. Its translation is CASSPVGDNNEQFF.

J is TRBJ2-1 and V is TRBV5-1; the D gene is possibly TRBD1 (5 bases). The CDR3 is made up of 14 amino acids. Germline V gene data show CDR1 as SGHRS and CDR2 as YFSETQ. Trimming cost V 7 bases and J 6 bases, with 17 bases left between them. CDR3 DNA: TGCGCCAGCGGTGGACAAGGTCTTGGCAATGAGCAGTTCTTC. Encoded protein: CASGGQGLGNEQFF.

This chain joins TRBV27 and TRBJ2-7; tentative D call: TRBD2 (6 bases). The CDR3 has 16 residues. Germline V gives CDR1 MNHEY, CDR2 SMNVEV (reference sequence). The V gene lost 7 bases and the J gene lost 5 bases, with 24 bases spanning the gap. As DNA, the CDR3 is TGTGCCAGCACCCTATCCGGGAGCAAGTCGATTGACGAGCAGTACTTC. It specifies CASTLSGSKSIDEQYF.

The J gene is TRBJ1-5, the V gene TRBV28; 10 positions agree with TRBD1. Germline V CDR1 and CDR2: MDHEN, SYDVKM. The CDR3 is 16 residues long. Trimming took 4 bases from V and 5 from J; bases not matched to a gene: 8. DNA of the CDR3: TGTGCCAGCAGTTCCCCTCCGACAGGGGGCGATCAGCCCCAGCATTTT. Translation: CASSSPPTGGDQPQHF.

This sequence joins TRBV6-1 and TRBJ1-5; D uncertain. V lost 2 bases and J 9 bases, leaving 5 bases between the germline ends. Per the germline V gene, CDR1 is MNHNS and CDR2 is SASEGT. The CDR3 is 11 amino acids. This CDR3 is CASSETGPQHF. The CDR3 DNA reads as TGTGCCAGCAGTGAAACTGGGCCCCAGCATTTT.

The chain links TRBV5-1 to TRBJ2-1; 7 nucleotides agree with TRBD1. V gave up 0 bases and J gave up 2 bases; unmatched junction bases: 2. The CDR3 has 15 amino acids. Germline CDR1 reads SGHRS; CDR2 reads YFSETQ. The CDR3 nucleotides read TGCGCCAGCAGCTTGGGGGGACAGACCTACAATGAGCAGTTCTTC. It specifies CASSLGGQTYNEQFF.

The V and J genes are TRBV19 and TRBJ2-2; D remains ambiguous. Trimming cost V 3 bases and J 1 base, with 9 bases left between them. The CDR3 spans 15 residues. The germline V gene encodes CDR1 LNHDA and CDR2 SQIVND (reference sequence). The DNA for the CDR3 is TGTGCCAGTAGTATGACGGGCGGGAACACCGGGGAGCTGTTTTTT. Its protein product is CASSMTGGNTGELFF.

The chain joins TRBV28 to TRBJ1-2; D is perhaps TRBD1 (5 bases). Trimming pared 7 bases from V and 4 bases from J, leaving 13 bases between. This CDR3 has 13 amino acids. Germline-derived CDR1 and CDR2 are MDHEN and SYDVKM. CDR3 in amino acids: CASTPGVPYGYTF. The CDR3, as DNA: TGTGCCAGCACCCCGGGGGTCCCCTATGGCTACACCTTC.

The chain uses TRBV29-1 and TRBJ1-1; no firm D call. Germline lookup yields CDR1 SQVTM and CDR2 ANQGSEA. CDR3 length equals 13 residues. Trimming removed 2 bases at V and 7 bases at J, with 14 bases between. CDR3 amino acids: CSVESREEIEAFF. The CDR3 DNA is TGCAGCGTTGAAAGCCGGGAAGAAATTGAAGCTTTCTTT.

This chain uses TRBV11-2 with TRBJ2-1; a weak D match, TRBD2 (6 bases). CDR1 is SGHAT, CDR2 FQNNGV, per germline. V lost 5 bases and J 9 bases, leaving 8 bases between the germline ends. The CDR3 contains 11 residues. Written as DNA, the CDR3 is TGTGCCAGCAGCGGGGGACTTGAGCAGTTCTTC. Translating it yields CASSGGLEQFF.

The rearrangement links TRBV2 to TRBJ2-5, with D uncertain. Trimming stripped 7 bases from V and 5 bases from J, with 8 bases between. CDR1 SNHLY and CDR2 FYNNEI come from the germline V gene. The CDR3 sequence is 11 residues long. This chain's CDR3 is CASTYGETQYF. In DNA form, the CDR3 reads TGTGCCAGCACTTACGGGGAGACCCAGTACTTC.

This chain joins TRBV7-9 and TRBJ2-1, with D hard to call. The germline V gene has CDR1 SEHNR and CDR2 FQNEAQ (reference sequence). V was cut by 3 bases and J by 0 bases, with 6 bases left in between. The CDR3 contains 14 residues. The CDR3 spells CASSFMGSYNEQFF. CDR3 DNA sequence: TGTGCCAGCAGCTTTATGGGCTCCTACAATGAGCAGTTCTTC.

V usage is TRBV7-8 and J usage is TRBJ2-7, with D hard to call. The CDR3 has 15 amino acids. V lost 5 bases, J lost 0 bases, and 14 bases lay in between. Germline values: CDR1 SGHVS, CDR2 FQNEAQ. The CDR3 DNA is TGTGCCAGCAGCCCACGGACGGTCGGCTCCTACGAGCAGTACTTC. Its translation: CASSPRTVGSYEQYF. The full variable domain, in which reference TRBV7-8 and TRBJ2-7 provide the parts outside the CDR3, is GAGVSQSPRYKVAKRGQDVALRCDPISGHVSLFWYQQALGQGPEFLTYFQNEAQLDKSGLPSDRFFAERPEGSVSTLKIQRTQQEDSAVYLCASSPRTVGSYEQYFGPGTRLTVT.

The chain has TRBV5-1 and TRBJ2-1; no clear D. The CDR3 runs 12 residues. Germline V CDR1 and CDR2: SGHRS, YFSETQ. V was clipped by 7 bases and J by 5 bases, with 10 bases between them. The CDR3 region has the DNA TGCGCCAGCGCCTTAACAGACAATGAGCAGTTCTTC. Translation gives CASALTDNEQFF.

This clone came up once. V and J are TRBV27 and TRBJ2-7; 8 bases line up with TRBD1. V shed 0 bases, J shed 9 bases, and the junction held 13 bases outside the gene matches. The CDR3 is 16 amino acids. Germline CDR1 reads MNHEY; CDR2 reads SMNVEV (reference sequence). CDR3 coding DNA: TGTGCCAGCAGTTTATCCGGGACAGGTGCCTTCCTCGGGCAGTACTTC. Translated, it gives CASSLSGTGAFLGQYF.

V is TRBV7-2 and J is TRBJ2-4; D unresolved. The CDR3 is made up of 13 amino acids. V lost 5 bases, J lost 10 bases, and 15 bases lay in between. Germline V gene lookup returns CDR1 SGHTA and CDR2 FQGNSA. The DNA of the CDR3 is TGTGCCAGCAGCGTCGACTCGGTTGGGATTCAGTACTTC. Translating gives CASSVDSVGIQYF. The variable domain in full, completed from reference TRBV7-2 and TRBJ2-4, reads GAGVSQSPSNKVTEKGKDVELRCDPISGHTALYWYRQSLGQGLEFLIYFQGNSAPDKSGLPSDRFSAERTGGSVSTLTIQRTQQEDSAVYLCASSVDSVGIQYFGAGTRLSVL.